The following is a T cell receptor beta chain sequence with its context. This sample was included in a study of T cell changes during pregnancy in multiple sclerosis. The protocol was immunoSEQ multiplex PCR, while the TCRdb copy is restricted to in-frame clones and leaves out a portion. Altogether around 40,000 clones are present, 90% to 95% being singletons, with the ten largest covering approximately 0.39%. Here the sequenced sample was CD4+ T cells from peripheral blood mononuclear cells, taken in the second trimester of pregnancy. The sequence was collected from a female donor with multiple sclerosis, enrolled in a pregnancy study.

The DNA for the CDR3 is TGTGCCAGCAGTTCAAGAGGGACAGAGCCCTACGAGCAGTACTTC. Its protein product is CASSSRGTEPYEQYF. The chain couples TRBV27 to TRBJ2-7, with TRBD1 matching 7 bases. V was pared by 4 bases and J by 2 bases, with 8 bases of the junction left unmatched. The CDR3 runs to 15 residues. CDR1 MNHEY and CDR2 SMNVEV come from the germline V gene (reference sequence).